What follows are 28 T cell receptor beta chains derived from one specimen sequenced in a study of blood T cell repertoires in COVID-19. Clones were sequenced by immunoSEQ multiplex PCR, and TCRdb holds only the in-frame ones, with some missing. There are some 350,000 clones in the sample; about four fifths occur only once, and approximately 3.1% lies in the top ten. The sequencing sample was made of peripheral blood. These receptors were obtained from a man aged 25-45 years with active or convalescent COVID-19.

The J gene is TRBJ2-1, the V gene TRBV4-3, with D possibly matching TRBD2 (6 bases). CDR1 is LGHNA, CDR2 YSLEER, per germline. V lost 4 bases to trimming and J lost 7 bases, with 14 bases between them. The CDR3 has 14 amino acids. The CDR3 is CASSRELGRNEQFF. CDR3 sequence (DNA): TGCGCCAGCAGCCGGGAGTTAGGGAGGAATGAGCAGTTCTTC.

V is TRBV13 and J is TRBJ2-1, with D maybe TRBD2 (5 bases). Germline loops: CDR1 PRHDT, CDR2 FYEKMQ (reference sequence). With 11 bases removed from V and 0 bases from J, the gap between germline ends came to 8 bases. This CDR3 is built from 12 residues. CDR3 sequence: CAAGLSYNEQFF. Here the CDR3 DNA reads TGTGCCGCTGGACTCTCCTACAATGAGCAGTTCTTC. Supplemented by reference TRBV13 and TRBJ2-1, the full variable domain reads AAGVIQSPRHLIKEKRETATLKCYPIPRHDTVYWYQQGPGQDPQFLISFYEKMQSDKGSIPDRFSAQQFSDYHSELNMSSLELGDSALYFCAAGLSYNEQFFGPGTRLTVL.

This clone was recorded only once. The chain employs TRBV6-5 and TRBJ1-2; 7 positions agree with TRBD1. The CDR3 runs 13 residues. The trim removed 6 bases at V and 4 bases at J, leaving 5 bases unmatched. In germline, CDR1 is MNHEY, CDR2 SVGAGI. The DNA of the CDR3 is TGTGCCAGCAGCCCCGGACAGGCCTATGGCTACACCTTC. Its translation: CASSPGQAYGYTF.

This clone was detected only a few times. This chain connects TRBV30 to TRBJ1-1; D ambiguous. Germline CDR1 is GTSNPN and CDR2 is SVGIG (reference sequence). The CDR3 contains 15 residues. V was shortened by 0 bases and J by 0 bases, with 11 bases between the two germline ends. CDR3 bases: TGTGCCTGGAGTGTACAAGGCGGAATGAACACTGAAGCTTTCTTT. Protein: CAWSVQGGMNTEAFF.

CDR3 sequence (DNA): TGTGCCAGCAGCGCCCGGGACAGGTATGGCTACACCTTC. Residues: CASSARDRYGYTF. The chain recombines TRBV9 with TRBJ1-2; 8 bases map to TRBD1. Looked up from germline, CDR1 is SGDLS and CDR2 is YYNGEE. After removal of 3 bases from V and 5 bases from J, the junction contained 3 bases not matched to a gene. The CDR3 extends over 13 amino acids.

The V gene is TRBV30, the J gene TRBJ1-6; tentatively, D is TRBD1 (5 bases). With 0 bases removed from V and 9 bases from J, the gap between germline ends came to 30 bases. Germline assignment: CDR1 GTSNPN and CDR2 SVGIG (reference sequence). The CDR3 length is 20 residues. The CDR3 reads CAWSVPPGFRRGGHGSPLHF. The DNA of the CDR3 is TGTGCCTGGAGTGTACCCCCAGGGTTCCGAAGAGGCGGACACGGTTCACCCCTCCACTTT.

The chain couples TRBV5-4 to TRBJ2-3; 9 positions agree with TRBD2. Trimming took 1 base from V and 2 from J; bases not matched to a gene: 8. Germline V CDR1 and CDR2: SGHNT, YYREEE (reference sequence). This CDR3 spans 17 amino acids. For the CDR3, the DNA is TGTGCCAGCAGCTTGATGGGGCGGGGGGGAAACACAGATACGCAGTATTTT. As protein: CASSLMGRGGNTDTQYF.

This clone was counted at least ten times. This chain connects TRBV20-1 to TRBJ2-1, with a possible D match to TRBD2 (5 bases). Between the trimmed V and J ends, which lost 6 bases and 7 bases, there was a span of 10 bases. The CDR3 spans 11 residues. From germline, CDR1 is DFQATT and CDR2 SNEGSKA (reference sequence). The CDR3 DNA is TGCAGTGCAAAACTAGTAAATGAGCAGTTCTTC. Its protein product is CSAKLVNEQFF.

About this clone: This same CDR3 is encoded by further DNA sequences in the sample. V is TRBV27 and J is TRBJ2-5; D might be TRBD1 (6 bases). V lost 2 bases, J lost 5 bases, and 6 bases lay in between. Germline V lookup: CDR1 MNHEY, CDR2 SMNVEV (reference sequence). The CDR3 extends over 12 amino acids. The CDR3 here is CASSLRGETQYF. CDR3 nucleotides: TGTGCCAGCAGTTTAAGGGGGGAGACCCAGTACTTC.

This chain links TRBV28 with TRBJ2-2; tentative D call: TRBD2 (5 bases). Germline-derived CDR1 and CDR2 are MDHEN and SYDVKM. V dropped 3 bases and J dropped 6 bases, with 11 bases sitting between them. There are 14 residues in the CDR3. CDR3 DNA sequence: TGTGCCAGCAGTTTTGCCCCCGGGGCCGGGGAGCTGTTTTTT. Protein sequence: CASSFAPGAGELFF.

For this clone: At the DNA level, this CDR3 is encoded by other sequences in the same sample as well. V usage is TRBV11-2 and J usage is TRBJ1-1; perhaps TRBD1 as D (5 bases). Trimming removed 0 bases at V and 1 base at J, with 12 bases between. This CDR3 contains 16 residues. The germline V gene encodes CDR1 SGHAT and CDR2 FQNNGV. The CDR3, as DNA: TGTGCCAGCAGCTTAGAATGGGGCAGATCGAACACTGAAGCTTTCTTT. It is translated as CASSLEWGRSNTEAFF.

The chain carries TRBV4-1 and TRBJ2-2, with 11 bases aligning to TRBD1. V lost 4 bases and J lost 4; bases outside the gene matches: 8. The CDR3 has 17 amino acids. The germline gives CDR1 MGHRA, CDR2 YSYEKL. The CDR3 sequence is CASSPVEDRGRTGELFF. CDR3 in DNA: TGCGCCAGCAGCCCCGTCGAGGACAGGGGGCGCACCGGGGAGCTGTTTTTT.

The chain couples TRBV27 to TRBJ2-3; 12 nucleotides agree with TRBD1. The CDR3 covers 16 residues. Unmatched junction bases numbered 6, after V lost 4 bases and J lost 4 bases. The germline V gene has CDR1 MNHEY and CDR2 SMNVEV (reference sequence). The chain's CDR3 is CASSSRDRGLADTQYF. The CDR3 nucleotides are TGTGCCAGCAGTTCCCGGGACAGGGGGCTTGCAGATACGCAGTATTTT.

The CDR3 DNA sequence: TGCAGCGTGAAGAACCGGGACTCTCGGCTCGAGCAGTACTTC. Its protein is CSVKNRDSRLEQYF. The V gene is TRBV29-1, the J gene TRBJ2-7; D is possibly TRBD2 (6 bases). CDR3 length: 14 residues. The V gene lost 6 bases and the J gene lost 6 bases, with 21 bases spanning the gap. CDR1 is SQVTM and CDR2 is ANQGSEA in the germline V gene.

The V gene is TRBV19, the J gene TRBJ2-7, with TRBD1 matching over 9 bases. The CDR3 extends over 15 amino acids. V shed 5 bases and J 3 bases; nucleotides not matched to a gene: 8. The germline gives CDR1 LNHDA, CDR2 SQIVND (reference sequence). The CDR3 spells CASSPGQGKSYEQYF. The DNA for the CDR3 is TGTGCCAGTAGTCCGGGACAGGGTAAGAGCTACGAGCAGTACTTC.

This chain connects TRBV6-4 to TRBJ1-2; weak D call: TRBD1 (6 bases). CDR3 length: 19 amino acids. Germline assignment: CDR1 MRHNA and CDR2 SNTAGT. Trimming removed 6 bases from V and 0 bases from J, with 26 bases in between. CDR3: CASRPRFAGEFCSNYGYTF. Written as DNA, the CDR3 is TGTGCCAGCAGGCCTAGGTTCGCAGGGGAGTTCTGTTCTAACTATGGCTACACCTTC.

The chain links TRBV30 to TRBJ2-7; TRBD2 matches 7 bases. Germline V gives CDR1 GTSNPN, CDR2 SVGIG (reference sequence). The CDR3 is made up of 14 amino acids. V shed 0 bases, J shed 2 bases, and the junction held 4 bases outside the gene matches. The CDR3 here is CAWSVLAQTYEQYF. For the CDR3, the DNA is TGTGCCTGGAGTGTACTAGCGCAGACCTACGAGCAGTACTTC.

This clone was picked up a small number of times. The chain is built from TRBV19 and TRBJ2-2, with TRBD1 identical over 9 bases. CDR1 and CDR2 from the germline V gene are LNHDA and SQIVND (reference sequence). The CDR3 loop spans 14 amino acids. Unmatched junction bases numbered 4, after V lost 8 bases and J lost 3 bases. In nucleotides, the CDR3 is TGTGCCAGTTCGGACAGGGGCCACACCGGGGAGCTGTTTTTT. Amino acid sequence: CASSDRGHTGELFF. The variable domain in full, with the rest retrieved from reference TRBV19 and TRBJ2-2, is DGGITQSPKYLFRKEGQNVTLSCEQNLNHDAMYWYRQDPGQGLRLIYYSQIVNDFQKGDIAEGYSVSREKKESFPLTVTSAQKNPTAFYLCASSDRGHTGELFFGEGSRLTVL.

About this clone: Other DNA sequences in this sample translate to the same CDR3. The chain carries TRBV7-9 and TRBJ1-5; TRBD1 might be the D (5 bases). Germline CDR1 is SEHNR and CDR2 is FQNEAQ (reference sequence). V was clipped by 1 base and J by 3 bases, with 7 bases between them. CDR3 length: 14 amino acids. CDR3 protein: CASSLGGLNQPQHF. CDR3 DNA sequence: TGTGCCAGCAGCTTAGGGGGACTCAATCAGCCCCAGCATTTT.

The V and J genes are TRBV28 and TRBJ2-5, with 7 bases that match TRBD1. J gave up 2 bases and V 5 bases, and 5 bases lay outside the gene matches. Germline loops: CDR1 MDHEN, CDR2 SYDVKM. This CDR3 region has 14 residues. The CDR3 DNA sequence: TGTGCCAGCAGTGGTCAGGGGGAACAAGAGACCCAGTACTTC. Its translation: CASSGQGEQETQYF. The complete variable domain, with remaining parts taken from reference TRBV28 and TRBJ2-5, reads DVKVTQSSRYLVKRTGEKVFLECVQDMDHENMFWYRQDPGLGLRLIYFSYDVKMKEKGDIPEGYSVSREKKERFSLILESASTNQTSMYLCASSGQGEQETQYFGPGTRLLVL.

Here the CDR3 reads CASSQVQGLQNTEAFF. The CDR3 nucleotides read TGCGCCAGCAGCCAAGTACAGGGGCTCCAGAACACTGAAGCTTTCTTT. The chain joins TRBV4-3 to TRBJ1-1; 7 bases are shared with TRBD1. The V gene end was trimmed by 1 base and the J gene end by 1 base; junction bases not matched to a gene: 6. The V gene's germline CDR1 is LGHNA and CDR2 YSLEER. The CDR3 is 16 amino acids.

CDR3 protein: CASRQDRNYGYTF. The CDR3 DNA is TGTGCCAGCAGACAGGACAGGAACTATGGCTACACCTTC. The chain carries TRBV2 and TRBJ1-2; TRBD1 matches at 7 bases. The CDR3 loop spans 13 amino acids. Trimming took 6 bases from V and 2 from J; bases not matched to a gene: 3. Germline V CDR1 and CDR2: SNHLY, FYNNEI.

CDR3 nucleotides: TGCGCCAGCAGCCAGCACAGGGAAGCGAACTATGGCTACACCTTC. This translates into CASSQHREANYGYTF. J is TRBJ1-2 and V is TRBV4-1, with D possibly TRBD1 on 6 matching bases. CDR3 length: 15 residues. Germline CDR1 MGHRA, CDR2 YSYEKL. The V and J ends lost 3 bases and 2 bases respectively, with 13 bases between them.

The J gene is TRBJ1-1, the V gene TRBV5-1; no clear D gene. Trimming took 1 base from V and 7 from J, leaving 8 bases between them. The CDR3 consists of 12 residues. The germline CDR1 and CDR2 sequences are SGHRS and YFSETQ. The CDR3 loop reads CASSLYTDEAFF. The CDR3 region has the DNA TGCGCCAGCAGCTTGTACACAGATGAAGCTTTCTTT.

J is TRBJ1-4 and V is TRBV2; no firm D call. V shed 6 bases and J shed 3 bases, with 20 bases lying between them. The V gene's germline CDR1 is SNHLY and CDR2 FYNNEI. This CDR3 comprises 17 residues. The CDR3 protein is CASSPLTGRASNEKLFF. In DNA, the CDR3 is TGTGCCAGCAGCCCTTTAACGGGGAGGGCGTCTAATGAAAAACTGTTTTTT.

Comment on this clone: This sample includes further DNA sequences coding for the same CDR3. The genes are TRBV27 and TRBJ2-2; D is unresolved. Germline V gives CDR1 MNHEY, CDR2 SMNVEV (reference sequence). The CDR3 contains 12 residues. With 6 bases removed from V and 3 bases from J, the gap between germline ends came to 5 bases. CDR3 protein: CASSPYTGELFF. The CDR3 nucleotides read TGTGCCAGCAGCCCTTACACCGGGGAGCTGTTTTTT.

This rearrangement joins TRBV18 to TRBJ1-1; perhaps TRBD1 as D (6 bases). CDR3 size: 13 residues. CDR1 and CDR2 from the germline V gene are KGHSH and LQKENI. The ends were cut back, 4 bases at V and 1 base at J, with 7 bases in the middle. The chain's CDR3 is CASSRQENTEAFF. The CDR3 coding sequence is TGTGCCAGCTCACGACAGGAGAACACTGAAGCTTTCTTT. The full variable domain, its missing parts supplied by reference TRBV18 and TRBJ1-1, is NAGVMQNPRHLVRRRGQEARLRCSPMKGHSHVYWYRQLPEEGLKFMVYLQKENIIDESGMPKERFSAEFPKEGPSILRIQQVVRGDSAAYFCASSRQENTEAFFGQGTRLTVV.

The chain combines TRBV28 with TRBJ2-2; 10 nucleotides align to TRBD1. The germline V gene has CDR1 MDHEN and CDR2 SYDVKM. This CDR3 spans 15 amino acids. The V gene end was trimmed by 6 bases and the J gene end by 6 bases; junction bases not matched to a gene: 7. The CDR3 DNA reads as TGTGCCAGCAGAATGGACAGGGGGGAGCCCGGGGAGCTGTTTTTT. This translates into CASRMDRGEPGELFF.